Reported below is one TCR beta chain. Its antigen remains unknown. This entry is derived from a study of CD8+ T cells in alopecia areata. Extraction of RNA preceded its reverse transcription into cDNA, which served as the sequencing template. The method was immunoSEQ multiplex PCR; TCRdb's version includes in-frame clones alone and lacks a portion of them. The sample consists of 150,000 to 200,000 clones, about three fifths of them appearing once. The CDR3 covers 12 residues. Germline CDR1 reads SGDLS; CDR2 reads YYNGEE. V lost 4 bases and J 4 bases, leaving 8 bases between the germline ends. Treatment noted: oral pan-JAK inhibitor, 5-10 mg twice daily. Notes on the study in general: Lesional tissue from the scalp (especially in alopecia totalis/universalis) showed higher clonality than normal scalp. Whether baseline CD8+ expansion is linked to response remains uncertain, given a single nonresponder.

The TCR was taken from a human donor with alopecia areata. The material was CD4+ T cells sorted from blood, obtained around week 50, from a patient treated with tofacitinib. The gene calls are TRBV9 and TRBJ1-2; D is ambiguous. DNA of the CDR3: TGTGCCAGCAGCCCGACTTCCTATGGCTACACCTTC. Translated, it gives CASSPTSYGYTF.